The 3 T cell receptor beta chains below come from one sample, sequenced in a study of T cells after somatic rescue of genetic block. Profiling relied on immunoSEQ multiplex PCR, and the TCRdb table lists in-frame clones only, not all of them. The sample has some 14,000 clones, around 70% seen once. Sequencing was carried out using peripheral blood mononuclear cells (PBMCs). The receptors stem from a man younger than 30.

This clone was found a few times. The chain recombines TRBV2 with TRBJ2-2; D unclear. CDR1 and CDR2 from the germline V gene are SNHLY and FYNNEI. The CDR3 contains 13 residues. V was clipped by 6 bases and J by 0 bases, with 5 bases between them. The CDR3 DNA sequence: TGTGCCAGCAGGGGGACGAACACCGGGGAGCTGTTTTTT. Protein: CASRGTNTGELFF.

The chain combines TRBV11-2 with TRBJ2-3; 9 positions agree with TRBD2. The CDR3 sequence is 15 residues long. V was pared by 3 bases and J by 6 bases, with 7 bases of the junction left unmatched. CDR1 SGHAT and CDR2 FQNNGV come from the germline V gene. The CDR3 DNA reads as TGTGCCAGCAGCTTCGGTAGCGGGAGAGGCGATACGCAGTATTTT. Amino acid sequence: CASSFGSGRGDTQYF.

The chain joins TRBV28 to TRBJ1-4; D not resolved. CDR3 size: 15 residues. Germline assignment: CDR1 MDHEN and CDR2 SYDVKM. Trimming pared 1 base from V and 7 bases from J, leaving 13 bases between. The DNA of the CDR3 is TGTGCCAGCAGTTTATTTGAAGGGTCGCGTGAAAAACTGTTTTTT. This translates into CASSLFEGSREKLFF.